This T cell receptor (beta chain) was retrieved from a study of blood T cell repertoires in COVID-19. Per the study methods: The assay estimated nucleated cells by amplifying reference gene primers. Generated by immunoSEQ multiplex PCR, the TCRdb table keeps only in-frame clones and is missing some. That table furnishes V, J and clone size, whereas the DNA furnished D and trimming. The repertoire holds 85,000 or so clones, 65% to 90% seen once, with 44% in the top ten. The CDR3 sequence is 14 residues long. V was cut by 3 bases and J by 7 bases, with 13 bases left in between. The germline CDR1 and CDR2 sequences are SGHAT and FQNNGV.

The receptor was derived from a man older than 75 with acute or convalescent COVID-19. The sample was peripheral blood. The rearrangement uses TRBV11-2 and TRBJ2-4; D gene ambiguous. This CDR3 reads CASSFLRVSNIQYF. The CDR3 nucleotides read TGTGCCAGCAGCTTTCTCCGGGTATCGAACATTCAGTACTTC.